The clone carrying this TCR beta chain has a count of ten or more. This sample was included in a study of human T cells and chemical hapten exposure. In TCRdb, the RACE reads were re-called with MiXCR into one record per CDR3 protein. The table includes 50,000 or so distinct CDR3 sequences, roughly 10% detected once. Time point defined: patch test 3, about 24 weeks after DPC sensitization. Treatment indicated: therapeutic diphenylcyclopropenone sensitization with weekly scalp DPC. Sequencing was performed on whole blood, taken in connection with sensitization to the hapten diphenylcyclopropenone (DPC). The clonotype comes from a woman aged 40 to 49 with alopecia areata. Some clones in this sample may be carry-over from other donors' samples.

CDR3 nucleotides: TGTGCCAGCGGACAGGGGCGTAATGAAAAACTGTTTTTT. This gives the protein CASGQGRNEKLFF. The rearrangement joins TRBV21-1 to TRBJ1-4; TRBD1 was called by the table and not checked on the DNA. TRBV21-1 is an annotated pseudogene. The CDR3 consists of 13 residues.